The clone carrying this T cell receptor (beta chain) was observed a handful of times. Amplified TCR beta CDR3 regions came from RNA transcripts. A set of HTBI primers served as the primers for a first-round RT-PCR of the TCR CDR3. TCRdb reprocessed the multiplex PCR reads via MiXCR and lists one record per CDR3 protein. The repertoire holds under 450,000 distinct CDR3 sequences, with 13% as singletons. The data originate from a study of T cells in Graves' hyperthyroidism and ophthalmopathy. It was uncontrolled infection, other autoimmune disease, pregnancy or lactation that excluded patients. The CDR3 runs 13 residues. V gave up 1 base and J gave up 4 bases, with 11 bases separating them. Per germline, CDR1 DFQATT and CDR2 SNEGSKA (reference sequence).

The chain joins TRBV20-1 to TRBJ2-7; D unresolved. The sample was blood. This sequence was found in a man aged 25-40 years with Graves' hyperthyroidism that later progressed to Graves' ophthalmopathy. The CDR3 DNA is TGCAGTGCTAGAGTCTCTGCCGCATACGAGCAGTACTTC. Protein sequence: CSARVSAAYEQYF.